The sequence of this T cell receptor beta chain was determined in a study of beta chain features in type 1 diabetes (dated 2018 in TCRdb). In terms of the full investigation: No differences in mean age, gender distribution, total cell number or subset yield were found between patients and healthy donors. In the study, recently diagnosed type 1 diabetes patients and matched healthy donors were compared on the TCRB repertoires of their sorted circulating CD4+ T cell subsets. Naive and central memory subsets were obtained from all 30 or so donors, but regulatory and stem cell-like memory subsets were isolated from only 8 patients and about eight healthy donors. A total of some 100,000,000 sorted cells were examined across all samples, and the number of cells per subset was strongly correlated with RNA yield. The full study reports these points: Type 1 diabetes patients showed a moderate but significant shortening of TCRB CDR3 length in all four CD4+ subsets. The naive, central memory and regulatory TCRB repertoires appeared to resemble one another more closely among patients than among healthy donors. Because cDNA was sequenced instead of genomic DNA, activated cells with high expression could be over-represented, although the groups did not differ in activation or CD3 levels. Because the HLA sub-analyses included only small numbers of individuals, any influence of HLA type on TCRB rearrangement was left unresolved. At VDJ recombination sites, patients with type 1 diabetes made fewer insertions and deleted more nucleotides, a pattern implying thymic rearrangement abnormalities. Shorter templates might have been favored by PCR, but patient and control samples were amplified and corrected together, so both groups would have been affected equally by any skew.

This clone showed up just a few times. No cognate antigen has been identified for it. No base quality values were provided; no much bigger clone lies one nucleotide off. A single peripheral blood draw of approximately 0.11 L on average was collected from each donor into heparinised tubes. A BD FACSAria II and a panel including CD45RO, CCR7, CD25, CD127, CD95 and CD27 were used to sort naive, central memory, regulatory and stem cell-like memory CD4+ T cells. A purity above 98% was achieved for all sorted populations. PBMCs were isolated right away by Lymphoprep density gradient centrifugation and were stained directly, without culture. So that batch effects would be minimized, each experiment stained and sorted samples in pairs, pairing one healthy donor with one patient. The High Capacity cDNA Reverse Transcription Kit was used to reverse transcribe all of the isolated RNA, meaning that expressed TCRB transcripts were what got sequenced. Deep immunoSEQ sequencing was performed on naive, central memory and regulatory T cell samples, with an average of about 3.57 million total reads per sample. Sorted cells were lysed in RLT buffer, and RNA was extracted using DNase-treated RNeasy Micro or Mini kits according to cell number. To prevent cross-contamination, every cell subset was processed on its own, while patient and healthy donor samples were processed together. The immunoSEQ multiplex PCR was used to amplify TCRB sequences from cDNA, generating 87-bp fragments that spanned the CDR3 region. Amplicons were sequenced on the Illumina HiSeq platform. Under the source paper's analysis protocol: Synthetic template baselines were used to correct PCR bias computationally, reads within Hamming distance 2 were collapsed together, and singletons that could not be merged were discarded. Reads were aligned against IMGT so that V, D and J genes, CDR3 length and insertions or deletions at six rearrangement sites could be assigned. Clonotype counts were normalized to sorted cell number within each subset before computing true diversity and Gini coefficients with the tcR R package. The overlap coefficient, calculated on TCRB nucleotide sequences, was used to measure repertoire sharing. Out-of-frame TCRB sequences from naive cells were analyzed as a proxy for the pre-selection repertoire. This immuneACCESS table, as held by TCRdb, lists in-frame sequences with V and J called but not all clones. Of the missing ones, under half trace to an unresolved V gene in checked studies; the others have no known cause. Clone size and V and J calls were adopted from that table, with D and trimming inferred from the DNA. For this sample the table gives about 620,000 clones, of which around 15% were detected only once. The ten largest clonotypes hold 0.093% of the sample.

The germline V gene encodes CDR1 LNHDA and CDR2 SQIVND (reference sequence). Trimming removed 5 bases from V and 1 base from J, leaving 11 bases between the germline ends. Counted from cysteine to phenylalanine, this CDR3 has 14 amino acids. The retained sequence is limited to the CDR3, 42 bases, with the frame set at the first base. This TCR was recovered from a man between 18 and 29 years old in good health. The sequenced sample was naive CD4+ T cells from blood. The meaning of the sample's cell subset or site label: true naive CD4+ T cells. The V and J genes are TRBV19 and TRBJ1-1, with no confidently assigned D gene. Read as DNA, the sequence is TGTGCCAGTAGTGCCCTGCGGCAGAACACTGAAGCTTTCTTT. Its protein is CASSALRQNTEAFF.